The clone carrying this TCR beta chain was recorded only once. Its antigen remains unknown. The V gene's germline CDR1 is MGHRA and CDR2 YSYEKL. V shed 4 bases, J shed 4 bases, and the junction held 6 bases outside the gene matches. The length of the CDR3 is 14 residues. It was 150 to 250 ng DNA, approximately 28,000 T cell genomes, that sorted-subset replicate PCRs used. TCRdb's copy holds only in-frame clones and misses some; the assay was immunoSEQ multiplex PCR. The sample gives about 700,000 clones, under 80% of which show up once; over 1.5% is in the top ten. This sample is drawn from a study of shared clonotypes between healthy human individuals. Whole-study findings and limits: Researchers found naive subsets generally carried larger estimated richness than memory subsets.

The receptor's source is a woman aged 25 to 45 in good health. V usage is TRBV4-1 and J usage is TRBJ2-7; 8 bases are shared with TRBD2. Sequencing was done on a sample of memory CD4+ T cells sorted from blood. Subset noted: CD45RA-negative fraction. In DNA, the CDR3 is TGCGCCAGCAGCCCGAGCGGGAGAGGTTACGAGCAGTACTTC. It yields the protein CASSPSGRGYEQYF.